This T cell receptor beta chain was observed in a study of T cell repertoires in cytomegalovirus infection (dated by TCRdb to the late 2010s). In the study overall: Alongside well-studied HLA-B-restricted epitopes, the peptide stimulations were aimed at recently identified HLA-C-restricted CMV epitopes, whose presentation resists viral immunomodulation. Donor HLA type was relevant to the analysis, because carriage of CMV infection together with the matching HLA type was indicated by public TCR beta signatures.

This sample was sequenced with an Illumina HiSeq 1500. Using fastp trimming at Q25 and MiXCR clonotype assembly, TCRdb reanalyzed the public sequencing data and kept in-frame beta chains. Each CDR3 protein appears once, grouped with its most common genes and DNA. Here the sample has 90,000 to 110,000 distinct CDR3 sequences; under 30% occur a single time. Together, the top ten hold about 81% of the sample. Results the study describes overall, beyond this receptor: In both this cohort and an independent cohort of approximately 350 donors, the cumulative frequency of public TCR beta family members distinguished carriers of CMV infection plus the relevant HLA type. The ex vivo response was dominated by HLA-C-restricted CMV-specific TCR beta clonotypes, and the single most frequent clonotype in two of eight donors was supplied by these HLA-C-restricted clonotypes.

There are 14 amino acids in the CDR3, from cysteine to phenylalanine inclusive. The only DNA kept is the CDR3, 42 bases in frame from the first base. Via the germline V gene, CDR1 is MGHDK and CDR2 SYGVNS. Between the V and J ends, shortened by 7 bases and 0 bases respectively, the junction contains 13 bases. Worth noting for this clonotype: Its antigen has not been determined. No per-base quality is available; no much larger clone lies one base away.

This specimen's treatment or condition label, interpreted: in vitro stimulation with specific CMV peptide epitopes to enrich CMV-specific T cells. This clonotype was obtained from a human donor in good health (CMV status not recorded). Some clones in this sample may be carry-over from other donors' samples. This receptor chain uses TRBV25-1 and TRBJ2-7; TRBD2 is a weak D gene call, 6 bases matching. The material sequenced was CD8+ T cells from cultured PBMCs, taken from culture after CMV antigen stimulation. The encoded CDR3 is CASTKAGGSYEQYF. Read as DNA, the sequence is TGTGCCAGCACCAAAGCCGGGGGCTCCTACGAGCAGTACTTC.